This T cell receptor (beta chain) was obtained from a study of OX40 agonist ivuxolimab in advanced cancers. Method: immunoSEQ multiplex PCR; TCRdb's copy keeps in-frame clones and lacks some. The table records approximately 35,000 clones, 70% to 85% of them present only once. Remarks on this clone: Its antigen remains unknown.

Study results and limitations: Doses of 0.1 to 3.0 mg/kg were accompanied by clonal expansion of CD4+ and CD8+ blood T cells by week 6.

There are 16 residues in the CDR3. Germline V lookup: CDR1 MDHEN, CDR2 SYDVKM. V shed 6 bases and J 3 bases; nucleotides not matched to a gene: 12. The chain carries TRBV28 and TRBJ1-1; 8 bases are a match to TRBD1. The sequence came from an adult with an advanced solid tumor such as melanoma, head and neck, liver or kidney cancer. The material was CD4+ or CD8+ T cells sorted from blood, obtained in a trial of the OX40 agonist ivuxolimab. CDR3 region: CASRQGAIPRDTEAFF. The DNA of the CDR3 is TGTGCCAGCAGGCAGGGGGCGATTCCCCGGGACACTGAAGCTTTCTTT.